Sequencing of this T cell receptor beta chain was carried out in a study of T cells in localized non-small cell lung cancer. The table came from immunoSEQ multiplex PCR; TCRdb's copy has only in-frame clones and leaves some out. The data contain about 41,000 clones, about 88% of them singletons. Study-wide points: Median approximately 50 top-100 tumor clones were shared with paired adjacent lung.

The CDR3 is 14 residues long. CDR1 and CDR2 (germline): LNHDA, SQIVND (reference sequence). V dropped 7 bases and J dropped 7 bases, with 19 bases sitting between them. For this clone: The antigen remains undetermined.

The sample in question was peripheral blood, obtained before any cancer treatment. The TCR comes from a woman aged 18-49 years with stage III lung adenocarcinoma. The chain joins TRBV19 to TRBJ1-1; D possibly corresponds to TRBD1 (5 bases). This CDR3 is CASNLAGFRVEAFF. The CDR3, as DNA: TGTGCCAGTAATCTTGCAGGGTTCCGAGTTGAAGCTTTCTTT.